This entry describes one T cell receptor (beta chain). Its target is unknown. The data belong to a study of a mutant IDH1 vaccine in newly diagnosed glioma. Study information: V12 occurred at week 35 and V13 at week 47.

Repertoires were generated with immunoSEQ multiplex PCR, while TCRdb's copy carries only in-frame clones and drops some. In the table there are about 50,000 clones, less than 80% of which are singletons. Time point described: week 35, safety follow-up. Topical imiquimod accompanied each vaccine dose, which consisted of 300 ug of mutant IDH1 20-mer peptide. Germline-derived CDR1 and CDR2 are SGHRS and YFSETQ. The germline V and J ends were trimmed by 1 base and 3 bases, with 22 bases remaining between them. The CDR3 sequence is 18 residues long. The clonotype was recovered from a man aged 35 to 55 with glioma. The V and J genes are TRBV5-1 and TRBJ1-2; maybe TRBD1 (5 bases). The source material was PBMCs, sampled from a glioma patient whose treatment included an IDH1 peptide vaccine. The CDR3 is CASSLRSAGGIGDYGYTF. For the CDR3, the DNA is TGCGCCAGCAGCTTGCGGTCGGCCGGGGGAATTGGGGACTATGGCTACACCTTC.